This TCR beta chain was documented in a study of blood T cell repertoires in COVID-19. For the study at large: Researchers got acute and convalescent COVID-19 samples from the United States, Italy and Spain. T cells, B-cell-depleted T cells, or PBMCs supplied cDNA or gDNA.

Seattle researchers signed up patients amid active infection and tracked them longitudinally. TCRdb's table, derived via immunoSEQ multiplex PCR, lists solely in-frame clones and lacks some. The data contain approximately 88,000 clones, 75% to 80% of them seen just once; the ten biggest clones take up about 5.7%. Trimming left V 4 bases short and J 4 bases short, with 14 bases between. Per germline, CDR1 PRHDT and CDR2 FYEKMQ (reference sequence). The length of the CDR3 is 14 residues. The source material was peripheral blood. The TCR originated in a man in his sixties or seventies with COVID-19, enrolled during active disease. The chain links TRBV13 to TRBJ2-7; tentatively, D is TRBD1 (6 bases). CDR3 in DNA: TGTGCCAGCAGCTCACAGGGTATTCAGTACGAGCAGTACTTC. Translating gives CASSSQGIQYEQYF.